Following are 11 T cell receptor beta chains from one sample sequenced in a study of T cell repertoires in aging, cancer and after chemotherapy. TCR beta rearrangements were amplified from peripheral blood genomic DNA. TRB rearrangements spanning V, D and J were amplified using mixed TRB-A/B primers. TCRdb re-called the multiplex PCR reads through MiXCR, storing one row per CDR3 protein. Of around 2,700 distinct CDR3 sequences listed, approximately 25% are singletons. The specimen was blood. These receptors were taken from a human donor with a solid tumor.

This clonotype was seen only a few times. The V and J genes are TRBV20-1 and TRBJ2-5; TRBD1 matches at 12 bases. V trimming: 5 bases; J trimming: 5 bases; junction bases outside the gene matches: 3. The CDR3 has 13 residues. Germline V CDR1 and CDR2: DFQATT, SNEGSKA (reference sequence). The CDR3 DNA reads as TGCAGTGCTGGGGACAGGGGGCGGGAGACCCAGTACTTC. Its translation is CSAGDRGRETQYF.

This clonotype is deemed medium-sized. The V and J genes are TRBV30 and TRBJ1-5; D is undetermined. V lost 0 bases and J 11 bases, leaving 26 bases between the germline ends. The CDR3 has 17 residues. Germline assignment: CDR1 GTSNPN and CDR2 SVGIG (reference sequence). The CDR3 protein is CAWSVRSMGALVSTQHF. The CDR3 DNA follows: TGTGCCTGGAGTGTTCGGTCTATGGGCGCCCTGGTGTCGACCCAGCATTTT.

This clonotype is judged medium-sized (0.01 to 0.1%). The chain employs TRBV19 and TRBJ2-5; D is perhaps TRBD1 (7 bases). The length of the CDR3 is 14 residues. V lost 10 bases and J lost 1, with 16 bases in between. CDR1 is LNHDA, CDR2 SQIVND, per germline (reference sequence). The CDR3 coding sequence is TGTGCCACCTCGCGGCGGGACAGCCAAGAGACCCAGTACTTC. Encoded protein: CATSRRDSQETQYF.

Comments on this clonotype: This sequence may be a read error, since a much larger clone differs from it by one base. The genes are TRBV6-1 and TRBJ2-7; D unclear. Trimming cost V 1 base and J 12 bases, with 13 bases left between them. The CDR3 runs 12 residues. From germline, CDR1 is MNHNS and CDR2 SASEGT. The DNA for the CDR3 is TGTGCCAGCAGTGAAGTTCGGTCAGGCACGTACTTC. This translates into CASSEVRSGTYF.

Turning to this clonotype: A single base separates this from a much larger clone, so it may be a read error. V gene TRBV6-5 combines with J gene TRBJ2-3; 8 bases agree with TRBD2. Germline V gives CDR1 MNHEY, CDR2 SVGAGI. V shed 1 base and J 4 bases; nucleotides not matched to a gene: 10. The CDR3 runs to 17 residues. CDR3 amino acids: CASSYLGLTGGPDTQYF. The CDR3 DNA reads TGTGCCAGCAGTTACTTGGGACTAACGGGGGGGCCAGATACGCAGTATTTT.

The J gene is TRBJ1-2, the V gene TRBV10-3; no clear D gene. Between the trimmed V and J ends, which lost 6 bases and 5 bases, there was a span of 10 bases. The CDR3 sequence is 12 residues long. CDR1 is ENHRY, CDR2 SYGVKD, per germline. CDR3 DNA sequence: TGTGCCATCAGACCCAAGGAGTATGGCTACACCTTC. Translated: CAIRPKEYGYTF.

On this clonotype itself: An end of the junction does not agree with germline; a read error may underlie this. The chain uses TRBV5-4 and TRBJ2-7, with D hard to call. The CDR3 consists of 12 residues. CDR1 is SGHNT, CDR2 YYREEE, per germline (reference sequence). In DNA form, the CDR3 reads TGCGCCAGCAGCTTTGCAGGCGACGAGCAGTACTTC. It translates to CASSFAGDEQYF.

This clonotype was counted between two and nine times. The CDR3 reads CASGSQGNQPQHF. The DNA of the CDR3 is TGTGCCAGCGGCTCACAGGGCAATCAGCCCCAGCATTTT. This chain links TRBV12-3 or TRBV12-4 with TRBJ1-5, with TRBD1 as a possible D gene (5 bases). V dropped 8 bases and J dropped 2 bases, with 10 bases sitting between them. The CDR3 is 13 amino acids.

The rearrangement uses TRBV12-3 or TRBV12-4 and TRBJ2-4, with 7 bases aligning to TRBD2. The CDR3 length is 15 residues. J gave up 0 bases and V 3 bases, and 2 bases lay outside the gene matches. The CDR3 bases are TGTGCCAGCAGTTTGACTAGCCTAGCCAAAAACATTCAGTACTTC. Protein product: CASSLTSLAKNIQYF.

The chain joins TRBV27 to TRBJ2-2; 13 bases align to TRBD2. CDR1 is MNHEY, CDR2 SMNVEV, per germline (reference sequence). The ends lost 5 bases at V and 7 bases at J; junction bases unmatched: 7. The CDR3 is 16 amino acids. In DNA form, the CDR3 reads TGTGCCAGCAGTCCCTGGACTAGCGGGGGCTACGGGGAGCTGTTTTTT. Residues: CASSPWTSGGYGELFF.

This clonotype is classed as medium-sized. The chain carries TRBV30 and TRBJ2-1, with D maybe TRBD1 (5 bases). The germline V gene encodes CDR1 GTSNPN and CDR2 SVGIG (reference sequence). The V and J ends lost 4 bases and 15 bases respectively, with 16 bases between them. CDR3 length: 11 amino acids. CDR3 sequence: CAWTGLSVLFF. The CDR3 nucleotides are TGTGCCTGGACAGGGCTTTCGGTTCTGTTCTTC.